Shown below are 5 T cell receptor beta chains from a single sample sequenced in a study of CD8+ T cells in alopecia areata. In each case, RNA was isolated and then reverse transcribed into cDNA as the sequencing template. The method was immunoSEQ multiplex PCR; TCRdb's version includes in-frame clones alone and lacks a portion of them. The sample holds 150,000 or so clones; 55% to 65% are singletons and the top ten take less than 5%. The sequenced material came from CD4+ T cells sorted from blood. These TCRs come from a human donor in good health.

This clone was found a few times. The chain links TRBV19 to TRBJ1-4, with no clear D. In germline, CDR1 is LNHDA, CDR2 SQIVND (reference sequence). The V gene lost 3 bases and the J gene lost 4 bases, with 9 bases spanning the gap. The CDR3 sequence is 14 residues long. CDR3 sequence: CASSMAQLNEKLFF. In DNA form, the CDR3 reads TGTGCCAGTAGTATGGCACAGCTTAATGAAAAACTGTTTTTT.

V gene TRBV4-1 combines with J gene TRBJ2-7; tentatively, D is TRBD2 (6 bases). This CDR3 is built from 15 residues. V was clipped by 0 bases and J by 2 bases, with 11 bases between them. Per germline, CDR1 MGHRA and CDR2 YSYEKL. CDR3 sequence (DNA): TGCGCCAGCAGCCAAGATCGGAGGGGAGCCTACGAGCAGTACTTC. It encodes CASSQDRRGAYEQYF.

The V gene is TRBV27, the J gene TRBJ1-2, with 8 bases lining up with TRBD1. The CDR3 spans 12 residues. V dropped 4 bases and J dropped 8; count of bases not matched to a gene: 3. The germline gives CDR1 MNHEY, CDR2 SMNVEV (reference sequence). In nucleotides, the CDR3 is TGTGCCAGCAGTTCGGACAGGGACGGCTACACCTTC. Protein product: CASSSDRDGYTF.

In its sample, this clone was seen a few times. The rearrangement uses TRBV18 and TRBJ1-1; D is perhaps TRBD1 (5 bases). The CDR3 loop spans 13 amino acids. Per the germline V gene, CDR1 is KGHSH and CDR2 is LQKENI. V lost 5 bases and J lost 1, with 8 bases in between. This CDR3 is CASSSGQNTEAFF. In DNA form, the CDR3 reads TGTGCCAGCTCATCCGGACAGAACACTGAAGCTTTCTTT. Supplemented by reference TRBV18 and TRBJ1-1, the full variable domain reads NAGVMQNPRHLVRRRGQEARLRCSPMKGHSHVYWYRQLPEEGLKFMVYLQKENIIDESGMPKERFSAEFPKEGPSILRIQQVVRGDSAAYFCASSSGQNTEAFFGQGTRLTVV.

This rearrangement joins TRBV15 to TRBJ2-7, with 7 bases that match TRBD2. V dropped 6 bases and J dropped 0; count of bases not matched to a gene: 8. Germline values: CDR1 LNHNV, CDR2 YYDKDF (reference sequence). The CDR3 is 15 residues long. This chain's CDR3 is CATRKAGQGSYEQYF. CDR3 nucleotides: TGTGCCACCAGGAAAGCGGGGCAAGGCTCCTACGAGCAGTACTTC.